The 6 T cell receptor beta chains reported below all come from one sample, sequenced in a study of T cell responses to AZD1222 COVID-19 vaccine. Using immunoSEQ multiplex PCR, the repertoire was profiled, and TCRdb retains in-frame clones only, with some absent. Of about 120,000 clones in the sample, approximately 92% were seen once. The sample consisted of peripheral blood, taken 28 days after the second dose of the MenACWY control vaccine. The receptors derive from an adult who received the MenACWY meningococcal vaccine as a control.

J is TRBJ2-2 and V is TRBV2, with 9 bases that match TRBD2. J gave up 7 bases and V 2 bases, and 8 bases lay outside the gene matches. This CDR3 is built from 16 residues. Germline CDR1 reads SNHLY; CDR2 reads FYNNEI. CDR3 in DNA: TGTGCCAGCAGTGAATGGCGGGGGGGCTCTGGCGGGGAGCTGTTTTTT. Its protein product is CASSEWRGGSGGELFF.

The chain combines TRBV29-1 with TRBJ2-5; 8 bases align to TRBD2. Trimming cost V 7 bases and J 4 bases; bases outside gene matches: 14. This CDR3 is built from 15 residues. Per the germline V gene, CDR1 is SQVTM and CDR2 is ANQGSEA. The CDR3 protein is CSATSPGGAGETQYF. The CDR3 DNA reads TGCAGCGCGACGTCCCCGGGGGGGGCCGGAGAGACCCAGTACTTC. Looking up the rest from reference TRBV29-1 and TRBJ2-5 gives the full variable domain: SAVISQKPSRDICQRGTSLTIQCQVDSQVTMMFWYRQQPGQSLTLIATANQGSEATYESGFVIDKFPISRPNLTFSTLTVSNMSPEDSSIYLCSATSPGGAGETQYFGPGTRLLVL.

CDR3: CASSPQTRLAQYNEQFF. Here the CDR3 DNA reads TGTGCCAGCAGCCCGCAAACACGGCTCGCTCAATACAATGAGCAGTTCTTC. The chain uses TRBV5-8 and TRBJ2-1, with D uncertain. The V and J ends lost 4 bases and 4 bases respectively, with 21 bases between them. The CDR3 is 17 residues long. Germline lookup yields CDR1 SGHTS and CDR2 YDEGEE.

The chain is built from TRBV7-8 and TRBJ2-7; D is uncertain. The V end lost 2 bases, the J end lost 3 bases, and 5 bases lay between the germline ends. CDR3 length: 12 amino acids. Looked up from germline, CDR1 is SGHVS and CDR2 is FQNEAQ. The CDR3 nucleotides are TGTGCCAGCAGCTTACAAGGCTACGAGCAGTACGTC. This translates into CASSLQGYEQYV.

This clone was seen more than once but under ten times. The rearrangement links TRBV4-1 to TRBJ1-5; no reliable D call. V was trimmed by 0 bases and J by 7 bases, leaving 7 bases between them. The CDR3 is 13 residues long. The germline CDR1 and CDR2 sequences are MGHRA and YSYEKL. The CDR3 reads CASSQDSAQPQHF. CDR3 nucleotide sequence: TGCGCCAGCAGCCAAGATTCGGCCCAGCCCCAGCATTTT.

The chain employs TRBV2 and TRBJ1-6; D gene unclear. The CDR3 runs to 15 residues. Germline V gene sequence: CDR1 SNHLY, CDR2 FYNNEI. The V end lost 7 bases, the J end lost 10 bases, and 20 bases lay between the germline ends. CDR3 sequence: CASKLEGVGESPLHF. The CDR3 bases are TGTGCCAGCAAGCTCGAGGGAGTCGGGGAGTCACCCCTCCACTTT.